Listed below are T cell receptor beta chains from one sample, sequenced in a study of cytomegalovirus exposure and HLA in healthy donors. Produced via immunoSEQ multiplex PCR; TCRdb's table is partial and in-frame only. The data show approximately 120,000 clones, 15% to 20% seen once. Sequenced input: PBMCs. These TCRs come from a female donor in good health and CMV-seropositive. Each CDR3 is given without its conserved first and last residue. The order of the fields is V gene, J gene, CDR3 protein.

TRBV28	TRBJ1-5	ASSLEAGFYSNQPQH
TRBV30	TRBJ1-4	ACGALGFGDEKLF
TRBV7-9	TRBJ1-1	ASSSDTTNTEAF
TRBV9	TRBJ2-1	ASSVGGRERNEQF
TRBV28	TRBJ2-7	ASRGSGLGGYEQY
TRBV2	TRBJ1-2	AIAGEGYGYT
TRBV29-1	TRBJ2-1	SVKDYIYEQF
TRBV6-5	TRBJ1-5	ASSTTGGGQPQH
TRBV5-1	TRBJ2-5	ASSRKTGYQETQY
TRBV28	TRBJ1-5	ASSLPRVLNQPQH
TRBV30	TRBJ2-2	ASSKGEWTGELF
TRBV19	TRBJ1-5	ASSIRDSNQPQH
TRBV10-1	TRBJ2-5	ASSEGAGQETQY
TRBV30	TRBJ1-6	AWSVRSGQGVSPLH
TRBV2	TRBJ1-6	ASGPNLQVSSPLH
TRBV29-1	TRBJ2-5	SVLWTQETQY
TRBV5-4	TRBJ1-1	ASSFRTGAVMNTEAF
TRBV5-1	TRBJ2-7	ASSSRTGEYEQY
TRBV9	TRBJ2-3	ASSSQGSTDTQY
TRBV9	TRBJ2-1	ASSVSAGGVNEQF
TRBV4-1	TRBJ1-1	ASSRPGNTEAF
TRBV5-4	TRBJ2-5	ASSFGLAVRETQY
TRBV18	TRBJ1-1	ASSLTRDSVNTEAF
TRBV10-3	TRBJ2-3	AISEPAVPADTQY